The rows below give T cell receptor beta chains drawn from one sample of a study of cytomegalovirus exposure and HLA in healthy donors. TCRdb keeps only in-frame clones here, not all; method: immunoSEQ multiplex PCR. Among about 190,000 clones listed, around 83% were seen once. Sequencing was done on a sample of PBMCs. All receptors derive from a middle-aged man in good health and CMV-seronegative. Both conserved end residues are part of each CDR3. The order of the fields is clone size, J gene, V gene, CDR3 protein. Rows give clone size only sometimes, using once, few, many, or a class for an expanded clone.

. TRBJ2-3 TRBV20-1 CSARSTTEGYF
. TRBJ2-7 TRBV30 CAWAPGLATYEQYF
. TRBJ2-7 TRBV7-9 CASSLMGARYEQYF
. TRBJ2-2 TRBV7-3 CASSLRGPVTGELFF
. TRBJ2-1 TRBV14 CASSRGDEQFF
. TRBJ2-1 TRBV19 CASSPGTGGSNEQFF
. TRBJ1-6 TRBV13 CASSLGQGWSPLHF
. TRBJ2-3 TRBV6-4 CASSEQGAADTQYF
. TRBJ2-3 TRBV2 CASSGTGLSTDTQYF
. TRBJ2-5 TRBV7-9 CASSSGDGLSQETQYF
. TRBJ1-4 TRBV5-1 CASSRTGQGFATNEKLFF
. TRBJ2-2 TRBV6-5 CASSRTSRGTGELFF
once TRBJ2-3 TRBV7-3 CASSLARLGTDTQYF
once TRBJ2-7 TRBV18 CASSPTGYEQYF
once TRBJ2-5 TRBV2 CASSPGERKAQYF
. TRBJ1-1 TRBV29-1 CSAGQMNTEAFF
. TRBJ2-3 TRBV9 CASSVRAGTDTQYF
. TRBJ2-1 TRBV14 CASSQLVRAEQFF
. TRBJ2-7 TRBV7-9 CASSLVGSTGAYEQYF
. TRBJ2-1 TRBV29-1 CSVEEAGSQVEQFF
. . TRBV28 CASSSAGEVSYEQYF
. TRBJ1-4 TRBV21-1 CARTTGDAPDEKLFF
few TRBJ2-1 TRBV6-4 CASSALETNEQFF
once TRBJ2-7 TRBV5-6 CASSLGEGRAQYF
. TRBJ2-3 TRBV4-1 CASSPLAGGTDTQYF
. TRBJ1-3 TRBV21-1 CASSKQDFNPGNTIYF
. TRBJ2-1 TRBV5-4 CASSSSVAGDSYNEQFF
. TRBJ1-2 TRBV6-6 CASTRGGGYGYTF
. TRBJ1-2 TRBV5-1 CASSLAPGGRVYGYTF
. TRBJ1-5 TRBV28 CASRLGTGGNQPQHF
few TRBJ1-4 TRBV18 CASSPRTESSEKLFF
. TRBJ1-2 TRBV27 CASGTGGYGYTF
. TRBJ1-1 TRBV6-5 CASSYQIGAGTEAFF
. TRBJ1-4 TRBV7-3 CASRRGGQPPVNEKLFF
. TRBJ1-5 TRBV7-9 CASSRTSPTGGNQPQHF
. TRBJ2-7 TRBV7-2 CASSHRDSSSYEQYF
. TRBJ2-3 TRBV7-9 CASTKDRTDTQYF
. TRBJ1-5 TRBV19 CASRTGGGNQPQHF
once TRBJ2-2 TRBV18 CASSPSPAGGPTGELFF
. TRBJ2-2 TRBV19 CASSIVGQGAPGELFF
. TRBJ2-7 TRBV7-2 CASSRGLAVEQYF
. TRBJ1-4 TRBV19 CASRQQGAFEKLFF
. TRBJ2-3 TRBV6-5 CASSWGQGATDTQYF
. TRBJ2-7 TRBV4-2 CASSQVQGSQEQYF
. TRBJ2-7 TRBV7-8 CASSSGTSPTYEQYF
. TRBJ1-2 TRBV5-4 CASSLGGSGGYTF
. TRBJ2-1 TRBV6-5 CASSRADSYNEQFF
. TRBJ1-2 TRBV25-1 CASSETRGGNYGYTF
few TRBJ2-7 TRBV5-4 CASSRKAGAVHEQYF
. TRBJ1-1 TRBV6-5 CASSFTGLNTEAFF
. TRBJ1-3 TRBV5-5 CASSLGVVGSFSGNTIYF
few TRBJ1-2 TRBV7-2 CASSGTGTTYGYTF
. TRBJ1-1 TRBV5-1 CASSFTGATYTEAFF
. TRBJ2-1 TRBV5-1 CASSLARTTGAWVNEQFF
. TRBJ2-4 TRBV19 CASSTGRGAKNIQYF
. TRBJ2-1 TRBV19 CASSDAQIPGTRENEQFF
. TRBJ2-7 TRBV6-1 CASSVAGAAVGEQYF
. TRBJ2-3 TRBV5-1 CASSLVSGSTDTQYF
. TRBJ1-5 TRBV5-5 CASSFQAGNQPQHF